This TCR beta chain was obtained from a study of cytomegalovirus exposure and HLA in healthy donors. V trimming: 8 bases; J trimming: 2 bases; junction bases outside the gene matches: 2. The germline V gene encodes CDR1 MNHNS and CDR2 SASEGT. The CDR3 totals 13 residues. Study-wide results and caveats: A later examination showed that TCR association rates differed by HLA locus, with DRB1 most and HLA-C fewest. Testing in vitro showed a few CMV-associated chains specific for CMV antigens. The authors later found HLA-associated TCR beta chains more clonally expanded than equally common others. As was reported, the HLA-A and HLA-B alleles of most subjects were accurately predicted from TCR beta sequences.

13 Jbeta primers and 60 Vbeta primers were used for the PCR. Data came from immunoSEQ multiplex PCR; TCRdb stores just in-frame clones and leaves some out. The data hold about 140,000 clones, with around 80% observed a single time. This clone is a singleton in its sample. What it recognizes is unknown. V is TRBV6-1 and J is TRBJ2-7; TRBD2 matches at 11 bases. The TCR was taken from a man aged 35-49 years in good health and CMV-seronegative. The sample was PBMCs. In nucleotides, the CDR3 is TGTGCCAGCGGGACTAGCGGCCCCTACGAGCAGTACTTC. This codes for CASGTSGPYEQYF.